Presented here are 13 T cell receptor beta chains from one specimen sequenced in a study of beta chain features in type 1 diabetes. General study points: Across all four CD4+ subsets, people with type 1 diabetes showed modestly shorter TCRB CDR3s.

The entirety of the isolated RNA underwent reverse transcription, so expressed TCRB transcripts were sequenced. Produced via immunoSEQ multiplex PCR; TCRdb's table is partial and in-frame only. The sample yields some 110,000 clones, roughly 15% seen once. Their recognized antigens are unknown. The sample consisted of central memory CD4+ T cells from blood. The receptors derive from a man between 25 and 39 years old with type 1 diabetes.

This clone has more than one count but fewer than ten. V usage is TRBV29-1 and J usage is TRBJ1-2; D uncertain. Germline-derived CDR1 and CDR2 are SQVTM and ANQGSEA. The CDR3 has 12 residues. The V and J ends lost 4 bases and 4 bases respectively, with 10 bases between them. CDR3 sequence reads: CSVGSFGYGYTF. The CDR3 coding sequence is TGCAGCGTTGGGTCGTTCGGCTATGGCTACACCTTC. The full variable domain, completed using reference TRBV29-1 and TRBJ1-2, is SAVISQKPSRDICQRGTSLTIQCQVDSQVTMMFWYRQQPGQSLTLIATANQGSEATYESGFVIDKFPISRPNLTFSTLTVSNMSPEDSSIYLCSVGSFGYGYTFGSGTRLTVV.

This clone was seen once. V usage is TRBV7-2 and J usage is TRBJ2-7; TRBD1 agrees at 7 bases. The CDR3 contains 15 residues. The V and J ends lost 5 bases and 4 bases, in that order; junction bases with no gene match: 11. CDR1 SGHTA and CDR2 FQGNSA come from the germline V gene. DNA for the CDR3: TGTGCCAGCAGCGAAGCCGGGACAGAAATTTACGAGCAGTACTTC. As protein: CASSEAGTEIYEQYF.

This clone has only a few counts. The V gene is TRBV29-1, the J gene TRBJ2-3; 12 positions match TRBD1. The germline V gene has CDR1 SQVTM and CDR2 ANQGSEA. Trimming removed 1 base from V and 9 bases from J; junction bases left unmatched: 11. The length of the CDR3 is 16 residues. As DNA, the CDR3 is TGCAGCGTTGAAGTGGCGGGGACAGGGGGCGAAGAAACGCAGTATTTT. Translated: CSVEVAGTGGEETQYF.

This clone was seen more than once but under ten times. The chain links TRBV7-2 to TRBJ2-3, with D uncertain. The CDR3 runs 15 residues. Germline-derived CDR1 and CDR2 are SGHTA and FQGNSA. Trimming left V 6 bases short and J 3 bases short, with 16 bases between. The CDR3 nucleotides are TGTGCCAGCAGGGCGACGCCCTTTGATACAGATACGCAGTATTTT. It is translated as CASRATPFDTDTQYF. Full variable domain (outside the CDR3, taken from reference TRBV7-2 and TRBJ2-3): GAGVSQSPSNKVTEKGKDVELRCDPISGHTALYWYRQSLGQGLEFLIYFQGNSAPDKSGLPSDRFSAERTGGSVSTLTIQRTQQEDSAVYLCASRATPFDTDTQYFGPGTRLTVL.

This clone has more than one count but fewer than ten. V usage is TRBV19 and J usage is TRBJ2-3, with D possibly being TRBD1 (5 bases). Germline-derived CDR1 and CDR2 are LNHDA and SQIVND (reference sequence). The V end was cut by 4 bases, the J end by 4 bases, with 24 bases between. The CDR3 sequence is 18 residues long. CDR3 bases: TGTGCCAGTAGTACAGGGTTCAGGCTATTCGACAATCCAGATACGCAGTATTTT. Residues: CASSTGFRLFDNPDTQYF.

CDR3 region: CASSVGNTIYF. DNA for the CDR3: TGTGCCAGCAGTGTCGGAAACACCATATATTTT. The rearrangement links TRBV6-1 to TRBJ1-3; D unresolved. CDR3 length: 11 residues. The V gene lost 4 bases and the J gene lost 4 bases, with 2 bases spanning the gap. The germline V gene encodes CDR1 MNHNS and CDR2 SASEGT.

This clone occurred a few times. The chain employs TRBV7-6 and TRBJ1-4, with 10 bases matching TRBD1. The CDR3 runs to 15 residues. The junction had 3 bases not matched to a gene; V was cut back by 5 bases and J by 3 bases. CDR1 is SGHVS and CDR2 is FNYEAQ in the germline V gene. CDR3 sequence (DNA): TGTGCCAGCAGCCACGGACAGGGGGCTAATGAAAAACTGTTTTTT. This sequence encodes CASSHGQGANEKLFF.

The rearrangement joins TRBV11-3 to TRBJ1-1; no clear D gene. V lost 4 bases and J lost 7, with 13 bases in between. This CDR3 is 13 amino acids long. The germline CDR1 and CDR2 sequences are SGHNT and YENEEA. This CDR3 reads CASSSLIGVEAFF. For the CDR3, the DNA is TGTGCCAGCAGCTCGCTGATCGGGGTTGAAGCTTTCTTT.

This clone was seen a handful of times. CDR3 sequence (DNA): TGCGCCAGCAGCCAAGGCGGTCTGCGCTCTGGGGCCAACGTCCTGACTTTC. Its translation: CASSQGGLRSGANVLTF. The chain is built from TRBV4-3 and TRBJ2-6; D remains unclear. Looked up from germline, CDR1 is LGHNA and CDR2 is YSLEER. This CDR3 is 17 amino acids long. Trimming stripped 1 base from V and 0 bases from J, with 10 bases between.

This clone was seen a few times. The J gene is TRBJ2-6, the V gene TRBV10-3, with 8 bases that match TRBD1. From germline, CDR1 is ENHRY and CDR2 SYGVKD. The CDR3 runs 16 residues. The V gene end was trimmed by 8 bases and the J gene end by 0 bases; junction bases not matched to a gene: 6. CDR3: CAIGGQESSGANVLTF. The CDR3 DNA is TGTGCCATCGGGGGACAGGAAAGCTCTGGGGCCAACGTCCTGACTTTC.

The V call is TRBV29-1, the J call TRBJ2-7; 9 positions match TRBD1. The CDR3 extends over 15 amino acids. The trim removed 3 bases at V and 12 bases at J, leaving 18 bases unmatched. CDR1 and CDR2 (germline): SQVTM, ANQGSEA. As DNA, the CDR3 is TGCAGCGTTGATGGGGGGGGACAGGGTTTATTCCCCCCGTACTTC. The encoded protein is CSVDGGGQGLFPPYF.

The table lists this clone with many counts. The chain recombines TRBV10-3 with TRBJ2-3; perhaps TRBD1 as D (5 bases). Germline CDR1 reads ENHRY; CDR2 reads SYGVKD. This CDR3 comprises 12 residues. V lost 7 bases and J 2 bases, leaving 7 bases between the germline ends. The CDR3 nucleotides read TGTGCCATCAAGGACAACACAGATACGCAGTATTTT. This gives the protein CAIKDNTDTQYF.

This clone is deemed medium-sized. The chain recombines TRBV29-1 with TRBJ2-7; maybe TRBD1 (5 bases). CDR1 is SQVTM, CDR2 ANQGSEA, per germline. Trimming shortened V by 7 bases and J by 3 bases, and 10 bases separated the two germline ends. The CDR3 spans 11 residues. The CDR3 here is CSATDNYEQYF. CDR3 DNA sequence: TGCAGCGCTACGGACAACTACGAGCAGTACTTC.